This TCR beta chain was captured in a study of T cell responses to AZD1222 COVID-19 vaccine. Repertoires were generated with immunoSEQ multiplex PCR, while TCRdb's copy carries only in-frame clones and drops some. Found here are around 190,000 clones, 85% to 90% of them singletons; the top ten hold approximately 0.49%. This CDR3 is built from 13 residues. Germline-derived CDR1 and CDR2 are LNHDA and SQIVND (reference sequence). The V end was cut by 7 bases, the J end by 3 bases, with 12 bases between. As regards this clone: The antigen remains unidentified.

Points from the study as a whole: With two AZD1222 doses given, Spike-specific TCR breadth and depth both rose. Only five to seven individuals given AZD1222 were seropositive at baseline.

The sequenced sample was peripheral blood, obtained on day 0 of AZD1222 vaccination. This TCR was recovered from an adult in good health. V and J are TRBV19 and TRBJ2-5; D is possibly TRBD1 (5 bases). The CDR3, as DNA: TGTGCCAGTACCGATTCAGGGAAAGAGACCCAGTACTTC. It specifies CASTDSGKETQYF. The full variable domain, rest sourced from reference TRBV19 and TRBJ2-5, is DGGITQSPKYLFRKEGQNVTLSCEQNLNHDAMYWYRQDPGQGLRLIYYSQIVNDFQKGDIAEGYSVSREKKESFPLTVTSAQKNPTAFYLCASTDSGKETQYFGPGTRLLVL.